The entry below gives a single T cell receptor beta chain sequence along with its context. The CDR3 runs 11 residues. Trimming pared 7 bases from V and 5 bases from J, leaving 9 bases between. Germline V CDR1 and CDR2: MNHNY, SVGAGI (reference sequence). TCRdb's copy holds only in-frame clones and misses some; the assay was immunoSEQ multiplex PCR. The table has some 60,000 clones, 85% to 95% seen once; the top ten hold more than 1.5%. The sample belongs to a study of T cell changes during pregnancy in multiple sclerosis. Specimen: peripheral blood, collected after pregnancy. This TCR came from a female donor with multiple sclerosis, enrolled in a pregnancy study. The rearrangement links TRBV6-6 to TRBJ2-7; no reliable D call. DNA for the CDR3: TGTGCCAGCATACGGTTAGACGAGCAGTACTTC. This codes for CASIRLDEQYF.